Following are 8 T cell receptor beta chains from one sample sequenced in a study of blood T cell repertoires in COVID-19. Sequenced by immunoSEQ multiplex PCR; TCRdb stores in-frame clones only, minus some. The profile shows fewer than 400,000 clones, approximately 91% of them singletons. The sample taken for sequencing was PBMCs or T cells enriched from blood (not recorded which). The receptors derive from a woman in her twenties or thirties who had been exposed to COVID-19.

The J gene is TRBJ1-5, the V gene TRBV14, with D uncertain. Germline CDR1 reads SGHDN; CDR2 reads FVKESK. The CDR3 spans 16 residues. Deletions cut 3 bases from V and 2 bases from J, with 14 bases between. The CDR3 is CASSHSSRGGNQPQHF. CDR3 DNA sequence: TGTGCCAGCAGCCACTCTTCTAGAGGCGGCAATCAGCCCCAGCATTTT.

The chain links TRBV14 to TRBJ1-1, with 9 nucleotides matching TRBD1. With V trimmed by 3 bases and J by 5 bases, 4 bases remained unmatched. Germline V gene lookup returns CDR1 SGHDN and CDR2 FVKESK. The CDR3 extends over 14 amino acids. Here the CDR3 DNA reads TGTGCCAGCAGCCACCTACAGGGGGCAACTGAAGCTTTCTTT. Its protein is CASSHLQGATEAFF.

The chain has TRBV7-8 and TRBJ2-5; TRBD2 agrees at 11 bases. Germline values: CDR1 SGHVS, CDR2 FQNEAQ. With 1 base clipped from V and 5 bases from J, the junction kept 3 bases outside the gene matches. CDR3 length: 15 amino acids. The DNA for the CDR3 is TGTGCCAGCAGCTTAGGACTAGCGGGGAGGGAGACCCAGTACTTC. It encodes CASSLGLAGRETQYF.

This clone was detected once. The chain has TRBV7-6 and TRBJ2-3; tentative D call: TRBD2 (7 bases). The V and J ends lost 1 base and 2 bases respectively, with 13 bases between them. Germline loops: CDR1 SGHVS, CDR2 FNYEAQ. CDR3 length: 16 amino acids. Written as DNA, the CDR3 is TGTGCCAGCAGCTTAGGCGGGGGCACGTCCACAGATACGCAGTATTTT. Translation: CASSLGGGTSTDTQYF. Complete variable domain (other parts from reference TRBV7-6 and TRBJ2-3): GAGVSQSPRYKVTKRGQDVALRCDPISGHVSLYWYRQALGQGPEFLTYFNYEAQQDKSGLPNDRFSAERPEGSISTLTIQRTEQRDSAMYRCASSLGGGTSTDTQYFGPGTRLTVL.

The chain is built from TRBV5-1 and TRBJ2-2; D is perhaps TRBD1 (6 bases). Trimming took 9 bases from V and 1 from J, leaving 10 bases between them. This CDR3 contains 13 residues. Germline loops: CDR1 SGHRS, CDR2 YFSETQ. CDR3 bases: TGCGCCATCTCGACAGGGAACACCGGGGAGCTGTTTTTT. Residues: CAISTGNTGELFF.

The rearrangement uses TRBV9 and TRBJ1-4, with a tentative D call TRBD1 (6 bases). In germline, CDR1 is SGDLS, CDR2 YYNGEE. Trimming removed 2 bases at V and 6 bases at J, with 17 bases between. The CDR3 spans 16 residues. The CDR3 here is CASSVGTGHWDEKLFF. CDR3 in DNA: TGTGCCAGCAGCGTGGGAACGGGACACTGGGATGAAAAACTGTTTTTT.

The chain has TRBV18 and TRBJ1-3, with 8 nucleotides matching TRBD1. The germline gives CDR1 KGHSH, CDR2 LQKENI. V was clipped by 0 bases and J by 7 bases; unmatched bases: 11. The CDR3 is made up of 17 amino acids. CDR3 DNA sequence: TGTGCCAGCTCACCACCGCTCTCGGGACAGGTTAAGAACACCATATATTTT. Translated, it gives CASSPPLSGQVKNTIYF.

The V gene is TRBV25-1, the J gene TRBJ2-5, with D tentatively TRBD2 (6 bases). Germline CDR1 and CDR2: MGHDK and SYGVNS. The CDR3 is 13 amino acids. V lost 7 bases, J lost 7 bases, and 16 bases lay in between. The CDR3 here is CASKGDSRRTQYF. The CDR3 nucleotides are TGTGCCAGCAAAGGGGACTCCCGTAGGACCCAGTACTTC.